These 10 T cell receptor beta chains share one sample of origin, sequenced in a study of Graves' ophthalmopathy and Graves' hyperthyroidism. The authors amplified TCR beta CDR3 regions from RNA transcripts. HTBI-primed RT-PCR formed the first round, and a multiplex PCR formed the second. TCRdb analysed the multiplex PCR reads with MiXCR anew, one entry per CDR3 protein. The sample lists 580,000 or so distinct CDR3 sequences; under 40% were seen once. Material: peripheral blood or thyroid tissue (not recorded which). These receptors came from an adult man with Graves' hyperthyroidism.

This clonotype was detected ten times or more. This sequence joins TRBV5-1 and TRBJ2-5, with no clear D. The CDR3 extends over 15 amino acids. The germline V gene encodes CDR1 SGHRS and CDR2 YFSETQ. The V end was cut by 1 base, the J end by 1 base, with 11 bases between. Here the CDR3 DNA reads TGCGCCAGCAGCTTGACGGCAGGAATCCAAGAGACCCAGTACTTC. Translated, it gives CASSLTAGIQETQYF.

This clonotype came up many times. The chain carries TRBV5-8 and TRBJ1-1, with D perhaps matching TRBD1 (6 bases). This CDR3 region has 15 residues. The V gene's germline CDR1 is SGHTS and CDR2 YDEGEE. Trimming cost V 4 bases and J 2 bases, with 15 bases left between them. The CDR3 nucleotides read TGTGCCAGCAGCCGCGGGGGACAACTAAACACTGAAGCTTTCTTT. It translates to CASSRGGQLNTEAFF.

This clonotype was recorded many times. The rearrangement links TRBV7-9 to TRBJ2-7; 9 positions agree with TRBD1. Germline CDR1 reads SEHNR; CDR2 reads FQNEAQ (reference sequence). V lost 2 bases to trimming and J lost 2 bases; unmatched junction nucleotides: 4. This CDR3 contains 15 residues. CDR3 in amino acids: CASSLPGQGPYEQYF. The CDR3 nucleotides are TGTGCCAGCAGCTTACCGGGACAGGGCCCCTACGAGCAGTACTTC.

In this sample, this clonotype turned up a few times. J is TRBJ1-4 and V is TRBV12-3 or TRBV12-4; no definite D call. This CDR3 contains 15 residues. V dropped 6 bases and J dropped 3 bases, with 14 bases sitting between them. This CDR3 is CASSTSTRSNEKLFF. The CDR3 DNA reads TGTGCCAGCAGCACATCGACAAGGTCTAATGAAAAACTGTTTTTT.

J is TRBJ2-1 and V is TRBV14; no firm D call. This CDR3 has 12 amino acids. From germline, CDR1 is SGHDN and CDR2 FVKESK. The V and J ends lost 1 base and 9 bases respectively, with 7 bases between them. CDR3 in amino acids: CASSQVYPEQFF. CDR3 DNA sequence: TGTGCCAGCAGCCAAGTGTATCCTGAGCAGTTCTTC.

The chain combines TRBV6-2 or TRBV6-3 with TRBJ2-7; D not resolved. V was pared by 8 bases and J by 3 bases, with 8 bases between. Looked up from germline, CDR1 is MNHEY and CDR2 is SVGEGT. The CDR3 is 11 residues long. The CDR3, as DNA: TGTGCCAGCGGGTTTGACTACGAGCAGTACTTC. It specifies CASGFDYEQYF.

The chain links TRBV20-1 to TRBJ2-5; 9 bases are shared with TRBD2. V was pared by 4 bases and J by 6 bases, with 9 bases of the junction left unmatched. This CDR3 has 14 residues. Germline V lookup: CDR1 DFQATT, CDR2 SNEGSKA (reference sequence). The DNA of the CDR3 is TGCAGTGCTACCGGCAGGCGGGAGGGGCAGACCCAGTACTTC. Amino acids: CSATGRREGQTQYF.

Worth noting for this clonotype: Given a much more abundant clone one base away, this may be a read error. This rearrangement joins TRBV20-1 to TRBJ1-1; no reliable D call. The germline V gene has CDR1 DFQATT and CDR2 SNEGSKA (reference sequence). V lost 0 bases to trimming and J lost 1 base, with 9 bases between them. The CDR3 has 14 residues. The CDR3 here is CSARDWLGNTEAFF. The DNA for the CDR3 is TGCAGTGCTAGAGATTGGTTGGGGAACACTGAAGCTTTCTTT.

The rearrangement links TRBV28 to TRBJ2-7, with D tentatively TRBD1 (6 bases). The CDR3 length is 12 residues. V lost 6 bases to trimming and J lost 2 bases, with 8 bases between them. Germline V gene sequence: CDR1 MDHEN, CDR2 SYDVKM. This chain's CDR3 is CASRQGTYEQYF. The CDR3 region has the DNA TGTGCCAGCAGGCAGGGGACCTACGAGCAGTACTTC. Combining the CDR3 with reference TRBV28 and TRBJ2-7 gives the whole variable domain DVKVTQSSRYLVKRTGEKVFLECVQDMDHENMFWYRQDPGLGLRLIYFSYDVKMKEKGDIPEGYSVSREKKERFSLILESASTNQTSMYLCASRQGTYEQYFGPGTRLTVT.

At least ten counts were recorded for this clonotype. The chain joins TRBV29-1 to TRBJ2-5; 8 bases are shared with TRBD1. The CDR3 runs 15 residues. The ends lost 3 bases at V and 1 base at J; junction bases unmatched: 7. CDR1 SQVTM and CDR2 ANQGSEA come from the germline V gene. The CDR3 DNA sequence: TGCAGCGTTGAGGTTCAGGGGGCTTTCCAAGAGACCCAGTACTTC. It is translated as CSVEVQGAFQETQYF.